The present TCR beta chain was sequenced within a study of human T cells and chemical hapten exposure. General study points: Positive correlation was observed between PT1 expanded TCR counts and patch test score. The formation of large CDR3 similarity clusters by expanded TCRs significantly exceeded that of controls.

The V and J ends lost 1 base and 3 bases respectively, with 12 bases between them. Per the germline V gene, CDR1 is SQVTM and CDR2 is ANQGSEA. This CDR3 has 14 amino acids. Individual cDNA molecules in this library carried unique molecular identifiers. TCRdb re-analysed the RACE reads in MiXCR, keeping a single row per CDR3 protein. The sample has 33,000 or so distinct CDR3 sequences, 12% seen once; the top ten hold 1.5% to 2.5%. The time point here: pre-sensitization, week 0. Treatment defined: therapeutic diphenylcyclopropenone sensitization with weekly scalp DPC. Extraction yielded total RNA from whole blood (unfractionated). This clonotype was picked up many times. Its specificity is unknown.

The chain combines TRBV29-1 with TRBJ1-2, with unresolved D. This TCR was recovered from a woman between 40 and 55 years old with alopecia areata. Some clones in this sample may be carry-over from other donors' samples. The specimen was whole blood, collected in connection with sensitization to the hapten diphenylcyclopropenone (DPC). This CDR3 reads CSVEVVSEYYGYTF. In DNA form, the CDR3 reads TGCAGCGTTGAAGTGGTTTCGGAATACTATGGCTACACCTTC.